This note documents a single T cell receptor beta chain sequence. Its antigen is undetermined. Clones were read by immunoSEQ multiplex PCR, and TCRdb kept only the in-frame ones, dropping some. The repertoire holds around 81,000 clones, with approximately 84% as singletons. This sample stems from a study of identifying expanded T cells in peripheral blood. During the collection period, no donor immune events like infections were recorded. Findings and limits, study-wide: Roughly two-week clone count variance significantly increased as total template count grew.

The germline CDR1 and CDR2 sequences are MNHNS and SASEGT. Trimming cost V 6 bases and J 5 bases, with 16 bases left between them. There are 14 residues in the CDR3. The clonotype originates from a person between 18 and 70 years old in good health. The V call is TRBV6-1, the J call TRBJ1-1; no clear D. Sequences were obtained from blood. CDR3 residues: CASRGGEGWTEAFF. The CDR3 region has the DNA TGTGCCAGCAGGGGCGGGGAGGGTTGGACTGAAGCTTTCTTT.